The 32 T cell receptor beta chains below were found in one sample sequenced in a study of blood T cell repertoires in COVID-19. Produced via immunoSEQ multiplex PCR; TCRdb's table is partial and in-frame only. Of around 300,000 clones in the sample, about 87% are singletons; the top ten hold roughly 3.9%. What was sequenced was peripheral blood. These receptors were taken from a middle-aged woman with acute or convalescent COVID-19.

This rearrangement joins TRBV18 to TRBJ2-1, with 8 bases fitting TRBD1. Losses at the gene ends were 4 bases for V and 1 base for J; bases not matched to a gene: 3. CDR1 KGHSH and CDR2 LQKENI come from the germline V gene. The CDR3 is made up of 15 amino acids. CDR3: CASSLGTGSYNEQFF. DNA for the CDR3: TGTGCCAGCTCACTCGGGACAGGATCCTACAATGAGCAGTTCTTC.

This chain joins TRBV7-2 and TRBJ2-1; 7 nucleotides align to TRBD2. Germline loops: CDR1 SGHTA, CDR2 FQGNSA. Germline trimming cut 7 bases from V and 9 bases from J; bases unmatched to any gene: 12. The CDR3 is 14 residues long. Here the CDR3 reads CASTPAGGLFEQFF. The CDR3 nucleotides read TGTGCCAGCACCCCAGCCGGGGGGTTGTTTGAGCAGTTCTTC.

The chain links TRBV15 to TRBJ2-1; maybe TRBD2 (6 bases). The germline V gene has CDR1 LNHNV and CDR2 YYDKDF (reference sequence). Trimming cost V 0 bases and J 9 bases, with 15 bases left between them. CDR3 length: 15 amino acids. The CDR3 nucleotides read TGTGCCACCAGCAGAGATAGACGCGGACTACGTGAGCAGTTCTTC. It yields the protein CATSRDRRGLREQFF.

This chain uses TRBV19 with TRBJ1-2; maybe TRBD1 (6 bases). Germline CDR1 is LNHDA and CDR2 is SQIVND (reference sequence). The CDR3 is made up of 13 amino acids. Trimming cost V 7 bases and J 3 bases, with 12 bases left between them. The CDR3 DNA sequence: TGTGCCAGTACCACAGGGCTCCACTATGGCTACACCTTC. Encoded protein: CASTTGLHYGYTF.

V is TRBV6-5 and J is TRBJ1-5; D is undetermined. V shed 8 bases and J shed 0 bases, with 8 bases lying between them. The germline V gene has CDR1 MNHEY and CDR2 SVGAGI. CDR3 length: 13 residues. The CDR3 reads CASSTPSNQPQHF. CDR3 in DNA: TGTGCCAGCTCGACACCTAGCAATCAGCCCCAGCATTTT.

V and J are TRBV9 and TRBJ2-3; a possible D gene is TRBD2 (6 bases). Germline V gene lookup returns CDR1 SGDLS and CDR2 YYNGEE. The CDR3 extends over 14 amino acids. V dropped 0 bases and J dropped 7 bases, with 12 bases sitting between them. The CDR3 loop reads CASSVGDSGNTQYF. As DNA, the CDR3 is TGTGCCAGCAGCGTAGGTGATAGCGGAAATACGCAGTATTTT.

CDR3 coding DNA: TGTGCCACCAGCAGAGATCCGGGACTGGCGCCTGGCTATGGCTACACCTTC. As protein: CATSRDPGLAPGYGYTF. The chain links TRBV15 to TRBJ1-2, with D possibly TRBD1 on 5 matching bases. Trimming took off 0 bases at V and 4 bases at J, with 18 bases between the two ends. This CDR3 has 17 residues. The germline V gene encodes CDR1 LNHNV and CDR2 YYDKDF (reference sequence).

The rearrangement joins TRBV6-5 to TRBJ1-4; D is perhaps TRBD1 (5 bases). The V and J ends lost 3 bases and 3 bases respectively, with 11 bases between them. This CDR3 spans 15 amino acids. Per germline, CDR1 MNHEY and CDR2 SVGAGI. The CDR3 sequence is CASSYFGGANEKLFF. The CDR3 DNA reads TGTGCCAGCAGTTATTTTGGGGGGGCTAATGAAAAACTGTTTTTT.

This chain uses TRBV24-1 with TRBJ1-1, with D possibly matching TRBD1 (5 bases). V was cut by 7 bases and J by 1 base, with 15 bases left in between. Germline CDR1 is KGHDR and CDR2 is SFDVKD. The CDR3 spans 15 residues. Here the CDR3 reads CATRATRQRNTEAFF. The CDR3, as DNA: TGTGCCACCAGAGCGACCAGACAGAGGAACACTGAAGCTTTCTTT.

The table lists this clone with a count of one. J is TRBJ2-2 and V is TRBV28, with no clear D. This CDR3 is built from 13 residues. V was pared by 6 bases and J by 0 bases, with 5 bases between. Germline assignment: CDR1 MDHEN and CDR2 SYDVKM. CDR3 DNA sequence: TGTGCCAGCAGGGCCACGAACACCGGGGAGCTGTTTTTT. As protein: CASRATNTGELFF.

This chain joins TRBV3-1 (or the pseudogene TRBV3-2) and TRBJ1-3; no clear D gene. There are 16 residues in the CDR3. Germline V CDR1 and CDR2: LGHDT, YNNKEL (reference sequence). Trimming pared 2 bases from V and 0 bases from J, leaving 11 bases between. CDR3 region: CASSQSLRNSGNTIYF. The CDR3 bases are TGTGCCAGCAGCCAAAGCCTACGAAACTCTGGAAACACCATATATTTT.

The CDR3 nucleotides are TGTGCCAGCAGTCCGCGACAGGTTAATGAAAAACTGTTTTTT. As protein: CASSPRQVNEKLFF. The chain has TRBV27 and TRBJ1-4, with a weak D call TRBD1 (6 bases). Germline V lookup: CDR1 MNHEY, CDR2 SMNVEV (reference sequence). The CDR3 runs 14 residues. Deletions cut 5 bases from V and 4 bases from J, with 11 bases between.

V gene TRBV3-1 (or the pseudogene TRBV3-2) combines with J gene TRBJ1-3, with TRBD1 identical over 7 bases. J was trimmed by 3 bases and V by 4 bases; bases with no gene match: 6. Germline loops: CDR1 LGHDT, CDR2 YNNKEL (reference sequence). The CDR3 length is 15 residues. The CDR3 here is CASSPSTGVGNTIYF. The DNA for the CDR3 is TGTGCCAGCAGCCCCTCAACAGGGGTTGGAAACACCATATATTTT.

This clone was detected a few times. CDR3 residues: CASSLEQGAEAFF. The CDR3 DNA follows: TGTGCCAGCAGTTTAGAACAGGGCGCTGAAGCTTTCTTT. The gene calls are TRBV12-3 or TRBV12-4 and TRBJ1-1, with D possibly matching TRBD1 (6 bases). The ends were cut back, 1 base at V and 6 bases at J, with 9 bases in the middle. The CDR3 runs to 13 residues.

The chain combines TRBV23-1 with TRBJ2-5; tentative D call: TRBD2 (5 bases). TRBV23-1 is designated an ORF whose function remains uncertain. Trimming shortened V by 1 base and J by 4 bases, and 22 bases separated the two germline ends. The length of the CDR3 is 18 residues. DNA for the CDR3: TGCGCCAGCAGTCAATGTTTCTCCGTCCTTTTGGCGGGAGAGACCCAGTACTTC. Translated, it gives CASSQCFSVLLAGETQYF.

V is TRBV2 and J is TRBJ1-1, with D possibly matching TRBD1 (5 bases). This CDR3 spans 16 amino acids. Trimming left V 6 bases short and J 5 bases short, with 22 bases between. Germline assignment: CDR1 SNHLY and CDR2 FYNNEI. CDR3 region: CASRSWIRGGSTEAFF. CDR3 bases: TGTGCCAGCAGGTCTTGGATCCGCGGGGGATCGACTGAAGCTTTCTTT.

The chain recombines TRBV5-1 with TRBJ2-3; no firm D call. This CDR3 is 15 amino acids long. V was clipped by 0 bases and J by 4 bases, with 12 bases between them. Germline CDR1 is SGHRS and CDR2 is YFSETQ. CDR3 region: CASSLDSPVSDTQYF. The CDR3 nucleotides are TGCGCCAGCAGCTTGGACAGTCCAGTATCAGATACGCAGTATTTT.

There are a few counts of this clone. CDR3 sequence: CASSNRGGTEAFF. CDR3 nucleotide sequence: TGCGCCAGCAGTAACAGGGGAGGAACTGAAGCTTTCTTT. This chain connects TRBV10-1 to TRBJ1-1, with 7 bases that match TRBD1. V dropped 5 bases and J dropped 5; count of bases not matched to a gene: 5. This CDR3 comprises 13 residues. Germline CDR1 reads WNHNN; CDR2 reads SYGVQD (reference sequence).

V and J are TRBV5-1 and TRBJ1-4, with TRBD1 as a possible D gene (6 bases). Germline V CDR1 and CDR2: SGHRS, YFSETQ. The CDR3 length is 15 residues. The ends were cut back, 4 bases at V and 0 bases at J, with 10 bases in the middle. The CDR3 DNA reads as TGCGCCAGCAGCGAAGGGACAACAACTAATGAAAAACTGTTTTTT. Encoded protein: CASSEGTTTNEKLFF.

The CDR3: CASSSSTSQSEQFF. The CDR3, as DNA: TGTGCCAGCAGCTCCTCGACTAGCCAGAGTGAGCAGTTCTTC. The chain carries TRBV7-2 and TRBJ2-1; 7 bases match TRBD2. Trimming at V came to 4 bases and at J to 9 bases, leaving 9 bases not matched to a gene. The CDR3 is made up of 14 amino acids. CDR1 is SGHTA, CDR2 FQGNSA, per germline.

This chain joins TRBV4-1 and TRBJ1-6; no clear D. Germline CDR1 and CDR2: MGHRA and YSYEKL. V dropped 3 bases and J dropped 8 bases, with 17 bases sitting between them. The CDR3 consists of 16 residues. CDR3 residues: CASSQEVRARDSPLHF. Here the CDR3 DNA reads TGCGCCAGCAGCCAGGAGGTACGGGCTAGGGATTCACCCCTCCACTTT.

The chain uses TRBV19 and TRBJ2-3; 13 bases fit TRBD2. Germline CDR1 is LNHDA and CDR2 is SQIVND (reference sequence). This CDR3 is 16 amino acids long. Trimming removed 4 bases from V and 5 bases from J; junction bases left unmatched: 6. DNA of the CDR3: TGTGCCAGTAGTACGACTAGCGGGGGGTATGGAGATACGCAGTATTTT. Its translation is CASSTTSGGYGDTQYF.

The chain couples TRBV10-1 to TRBJ2-3; 9 bases map to TRBD1. The CDR3 is 21 amino acids. V shed 0 bases, J shed 4 bases, and the junction held 20 bases outside the gene matches. Per the germline V gene, CDR1 is WNHNN and CDR2 is SYGVQD (reference sequence). In nucleotides, the CDR3 is TGCGCCAGCAGTGAGTCGAGATCATCGGACAGGGGTCCGTGGCGCCCAGATACGCAGTATTTT. Translating it yields CASSESRSSDRGPWRPDTQYF.

The genes are TRBV27 and TRBJ1-2; 8 nucleotides agree with TRBD1. V trimming: 5 bases; J trimming: 3 bases; junction bases outside the gene matches: 8. This CDR3 contains 15 residues. Germline V gene sequence: CDR1 MNHEY, CDR2 SMNVEV (reference sequence). The CDR3: CASSHLSTGDYGYTF. CDR3 bases: TGTGCCAGCAGTCATCTCTCGACAGGGGACTATGGCTACACCTTC.

This sequence joins TRBV5-1 and TRBJ2-3; 9 bases match TRBD1. CDR3 length equals 16 residues. Losses at the gene ends were 4 bases for V and 0 bases for J; bases not matched to a gene: 6. Looked up from germline, CDR1 is SGHRS and CDR2 is YFSETQ. For the CDR3, the DNA is TGCGCCAGCAGCCGAGGGACAGGGTCTAGCACAGATACGCAGTATTTT. Amino acids: CASSRGTGSSTDTQYF.

With respect to this clone: Other DNA sequences in the same sample also yield this CDR3. The chain recombines TRBV9 with TRBJ1-2, with D tentatively TRBD1 (5 bases). The CDR3 is made up of 12 amino acids. The germline V gene encodes CDR1 SGDLS and CDR2 YYNGEE. Trimming took off 2 bases at V and 5 bases at J, with 7 bases between the two ends. The CDR3 coding sequence is TGTGCCAGCAGCGTCGGGGGGTATGGCTACACCTTC. It translates to CASSVGGYGYTF.

The chain recombines TRBV11-2 with TRBJ2-2; 7 bases line up with TRBD2. The CDR3 is made up of 15 amino acids. V was clipped by 5 bases and J by 5 bases; unmatched bases: 8. Germline CDR1 is SGHAT and CDR2 is FQNNGV. The CDR3 DNA sequence: TGTGCCAGCAGCCCGCCCGGGGGGTTTACCGGGGAGCTGTTTTTT. Translated, it gives CASSPPGGFTGELFF.

V usage is TRBV24-1 and J usage is TRBJ1-4; D remains ambiguous. There are 15 residues in the CDR3. V was clipped by 2 bases and J by 7 bases, with 13 bases between them. The germline CDR1 and CDR2 sequences are KGHDR and SFDVKD. CDR3 coding DNA: TGTGCCACCAGTGATTCGTCCGGAAGGAGTGAAAAACTGTTTTTT. Protein sequence: CATSDSSGRSEKLFF.

DNA for the CDR3: TGTGCCACCAGTGATTCGAGACAGACCCTCGGCACCGGGGAGCTGTTTTTT. This encodes CATSDSRQTLGTGELFF. The V gene is TRBV24-1, the J gene TRBJ2-2; weak D call: TRBD1 (5 bases). Trimming pared 2 bases from V and 4 bases from J, leaving 16 bases between. Germline CDR1 reads KGHDR; CDR2 reads SFDVKD. This CDR3 has 17 amino acids.

This rearrangement joins TRBV7-9 to TRBJ1-1, with 7 positions matching TRBD1. After removal of 6 bases from V and 5 bases from J, the junction contained 6 bases not matched to a gene. Germline-derived CDR1 and CDR2 are SEHNR and FQNEAQ (reference sequence). The CDR3 has 13 residues. CDR3 loop: CASSTDRATEAFF. CDR3 sequence (DNA): TGTGCCAGCAGTACAGACAGGGCAACTGAAGCTTTCTTT.

J is TRBJ2-5 and V is TRBV11-2; D is perhaps TRBD2 (5 bases). Germline CDR1 and CDR2: SGHAT and FQNNGV. The CDR3 has 15 amino acids. The ends were cut back, 0 bases at V and 1 base at J, with 9 bases in the middle. Written as DNA, the CDR3 is TGTGCCAGCAGCTTAGACGGGAAGGCCCAAGAGACCCAGTACTTC. This codes for CASSLDGKAQETQYF.

This chain links TRBV18 with TRBJ2-5; D is ambiguous. Germline lookup yields CDR1 KGHSH and CDR2 LQKENI. The V end was cut by 3 bases, the J end by 0 bases, with 8 bases between. The CDR3 runs 14 residues. The CDR3 sequence is CASSPNDYQETQYF. CDR3 bases: TGTGCCAGCTCACCTAACGACTACCAAGAGACCCAGTACTTC.